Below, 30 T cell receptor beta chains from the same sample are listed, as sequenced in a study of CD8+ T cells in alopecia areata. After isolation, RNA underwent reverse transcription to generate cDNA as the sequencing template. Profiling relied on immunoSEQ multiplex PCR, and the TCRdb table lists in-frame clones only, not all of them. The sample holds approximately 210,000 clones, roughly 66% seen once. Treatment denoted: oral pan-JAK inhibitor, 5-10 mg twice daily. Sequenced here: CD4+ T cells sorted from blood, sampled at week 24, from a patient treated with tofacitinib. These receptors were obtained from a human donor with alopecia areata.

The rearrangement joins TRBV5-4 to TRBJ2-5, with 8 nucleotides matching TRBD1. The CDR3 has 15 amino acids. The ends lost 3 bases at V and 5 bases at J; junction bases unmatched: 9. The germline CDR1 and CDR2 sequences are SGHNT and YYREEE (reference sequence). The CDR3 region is CASSSGAGGMETQYF. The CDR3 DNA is TGTGCCAGCAGCTCAGGGGCAGGGGGCATGGAGACCCAGTACTTC.

The chain's CDR3 is CSPGNTEAFF. CDR3 bases: TGCAGTCCCGGGAACACTGAAGCTTTCTTT. The V and J genes are TRBV20-1 and TRBJ1-1; D not certain. Trimming took off 8 bases at V and 1 base at J, with 5 bases between the two ends. This CDR3 is 10 amino acids long. Germline V gene data show CDR1 as DFQATT and CDR2 as SNEGSKA (reference sequence).

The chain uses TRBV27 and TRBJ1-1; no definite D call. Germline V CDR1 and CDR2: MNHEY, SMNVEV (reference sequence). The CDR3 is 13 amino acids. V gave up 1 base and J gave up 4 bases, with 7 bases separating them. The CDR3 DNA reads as TGTGCCAGCAGTTTATATTTCGGCACTGAAGCTTTCTTT. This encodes CASSLYFGTEAFF.

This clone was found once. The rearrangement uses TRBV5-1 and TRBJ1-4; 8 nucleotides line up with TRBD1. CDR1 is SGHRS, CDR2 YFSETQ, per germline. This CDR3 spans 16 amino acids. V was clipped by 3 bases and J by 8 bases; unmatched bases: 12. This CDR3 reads CASSWGRTGNQEKLFF. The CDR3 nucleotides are TGCGCCAGCAGCTGGGGACGGACAGGGAATCAAGAAAAACTGTTTTTT.

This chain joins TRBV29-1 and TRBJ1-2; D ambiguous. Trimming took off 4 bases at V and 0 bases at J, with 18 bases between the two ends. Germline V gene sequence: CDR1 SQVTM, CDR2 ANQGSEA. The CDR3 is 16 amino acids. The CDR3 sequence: CSVVIRQVDANYGYTF. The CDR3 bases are TGCAGCGTTGTAATACGGCAGGTTGACGCTAACTATGGCTACACCTTC.

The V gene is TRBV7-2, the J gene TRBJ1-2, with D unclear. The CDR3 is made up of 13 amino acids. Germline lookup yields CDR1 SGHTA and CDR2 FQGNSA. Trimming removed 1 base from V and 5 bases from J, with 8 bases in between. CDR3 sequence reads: CASSLGPDYGYTF. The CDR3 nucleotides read TGTGCCAGCAGCTTAGGTCCAGATTATGGCTACACCTTC.

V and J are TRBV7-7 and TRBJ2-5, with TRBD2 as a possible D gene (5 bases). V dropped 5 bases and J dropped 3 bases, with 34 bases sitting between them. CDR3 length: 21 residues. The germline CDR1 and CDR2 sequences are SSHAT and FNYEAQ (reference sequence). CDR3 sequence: CASSPTSPDLALGVREETQYF. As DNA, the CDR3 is TGTGCCAGCAGCCCGACTTCCCCCGACTTGGCTCTCGGGGTCCGAGAAGAGACCCAGTACTTC.

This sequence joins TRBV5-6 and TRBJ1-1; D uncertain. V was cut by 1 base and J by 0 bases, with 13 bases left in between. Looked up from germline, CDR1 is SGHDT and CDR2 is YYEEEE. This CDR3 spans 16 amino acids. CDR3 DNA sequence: TGTGCCAGCAGCTTGAACGGACTGGACCTGAACACTGAAGCTTTCTTT. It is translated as CASSLNGLDLNTEAFF.

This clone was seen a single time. The chain's CDR3 is CSVETIELNTEAFF. The CDR3 region has the DNA TGCAGCGTTGAAACGATTGAACTGAACACTGAAGCTTTCTTT. The V gene is TRBV29-1, the J gene TRBJ1-1; no firm D call. Per the germline V gene, CDR1 is SQVTM and CDR2 is ANQGSEA. CDR3 length equals 14 residues. V lost 2 bases to trimming and J lost 0 bases, with 10 bases between them. The full variable domain, with the rest looked up from reference TRBV29-1 and TRBJ1-1, is SAVISQKPSRDICQRGTSLTIQCQVDSQVTMMFWYRQQPGQSLTLIATANQGSEATYESGFVIDKFPISRPNLTFSTLTVSNMSPEDSSIYLCSVETIELNTEAFFGQGTRLTVV.

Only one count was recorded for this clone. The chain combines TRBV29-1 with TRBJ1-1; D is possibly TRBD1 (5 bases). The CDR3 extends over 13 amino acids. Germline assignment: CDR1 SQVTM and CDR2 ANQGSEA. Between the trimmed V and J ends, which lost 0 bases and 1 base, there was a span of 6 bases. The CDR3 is CSVEEQENTEAFF. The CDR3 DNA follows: TGCAGCGTTGAAGAACAGGAGAACACTGAAGCTTTCTTT.

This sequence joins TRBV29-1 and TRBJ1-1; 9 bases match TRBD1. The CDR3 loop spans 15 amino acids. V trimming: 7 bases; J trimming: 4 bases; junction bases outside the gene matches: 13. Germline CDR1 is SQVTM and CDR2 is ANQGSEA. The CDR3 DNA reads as TGCAGCGCAACCCCACAGGGGGCGTTGAGCACTGAAGCTTTCTTT. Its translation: CSATPQGALSTEAFF.

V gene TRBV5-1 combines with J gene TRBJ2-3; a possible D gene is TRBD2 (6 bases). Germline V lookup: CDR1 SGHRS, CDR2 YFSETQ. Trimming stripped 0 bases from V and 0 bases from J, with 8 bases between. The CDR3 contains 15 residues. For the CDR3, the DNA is TGCGCCAGCAGCTTGGTGGGGACTAGCACAGATACGCAGTATTTT. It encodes CASSLVGTSTDTQYF.

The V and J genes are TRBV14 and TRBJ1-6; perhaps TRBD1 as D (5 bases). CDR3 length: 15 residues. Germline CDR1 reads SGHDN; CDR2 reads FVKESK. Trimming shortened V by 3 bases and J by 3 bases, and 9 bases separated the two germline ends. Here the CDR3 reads CASSQGEGYNSPLHF. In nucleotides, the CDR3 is TGTGCCAGCAGCCAGGGGGAGGGCTATAATTCACCCCTCCACTTT.

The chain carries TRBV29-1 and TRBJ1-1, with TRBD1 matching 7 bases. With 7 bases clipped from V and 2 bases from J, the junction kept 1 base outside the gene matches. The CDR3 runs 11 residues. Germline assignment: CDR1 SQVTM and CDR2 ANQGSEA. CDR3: CSGDSNTEAFF. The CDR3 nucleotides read TGCAGCGGGGACAGTAACACTGAAGCTTTCTTT. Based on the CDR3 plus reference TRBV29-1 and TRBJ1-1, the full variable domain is SAVISQKPSRDICQRGTSLTIQCQVDSQVTMMFWYRQQPGQSLTLIATANQGSEATYESGFVIDKFPISRPNLTFSTLTVSNMSPEDSSIYLCSGDSNTEAFFGQGTRLTVV.

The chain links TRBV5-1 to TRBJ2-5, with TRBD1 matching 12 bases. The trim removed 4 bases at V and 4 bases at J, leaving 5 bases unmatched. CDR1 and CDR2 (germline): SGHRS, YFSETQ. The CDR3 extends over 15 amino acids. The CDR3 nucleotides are TGCGCCAGCAGCACGGGACAGGGGGCAGGAGAGACCCAGTACTTC. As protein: CASSTGQGAGETQYF.

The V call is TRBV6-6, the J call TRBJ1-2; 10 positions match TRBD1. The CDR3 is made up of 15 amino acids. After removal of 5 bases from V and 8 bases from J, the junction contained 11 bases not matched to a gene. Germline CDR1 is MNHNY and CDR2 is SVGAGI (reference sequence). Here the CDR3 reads CASSDPGQGRGGYTF. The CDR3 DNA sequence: TGTGCCAGCAGTGATCCGGGACAGGGGAGAGGAGGCTACACCTTC.

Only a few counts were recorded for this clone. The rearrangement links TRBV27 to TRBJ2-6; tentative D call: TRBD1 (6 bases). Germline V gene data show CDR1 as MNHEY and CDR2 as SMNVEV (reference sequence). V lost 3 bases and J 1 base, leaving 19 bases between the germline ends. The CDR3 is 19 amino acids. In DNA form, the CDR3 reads TGTGCCAGCAGTTTTTTGGACAGCAATCCTATTTCTGGGGCCAACGTCCTGACTTTC. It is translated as CASSFLDSNPISGANVLTF.

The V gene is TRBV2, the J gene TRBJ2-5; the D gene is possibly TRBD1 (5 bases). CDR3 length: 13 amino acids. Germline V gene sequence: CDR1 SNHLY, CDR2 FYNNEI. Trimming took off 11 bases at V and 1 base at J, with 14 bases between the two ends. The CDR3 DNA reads TGTGCCCTAGGTGGGGCAGCCCAAGAGACCCAGTACTTC. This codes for CALGGAAQETQYF. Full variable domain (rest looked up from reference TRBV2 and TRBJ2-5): EPEVTQTPSHQVTQMGQEVILRCVPISNHLYFYWYRQILGQKVEFLVSFYNNEISEKSEIFDDQFSVERPDGSNFTLKIRSTKLEDSAMYFCALGGAAQETQYFGPGTRLLVL.

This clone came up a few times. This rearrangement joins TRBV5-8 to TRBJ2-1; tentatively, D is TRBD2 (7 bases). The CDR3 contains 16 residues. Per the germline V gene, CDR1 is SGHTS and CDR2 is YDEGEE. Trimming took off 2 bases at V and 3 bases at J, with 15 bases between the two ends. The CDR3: CASSFLGGGRYNEQFF. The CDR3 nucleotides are TGTGCCAGCAGCTTCCTAGGCGGGGGCCGCTACAATGAGCAGTTCTTC.

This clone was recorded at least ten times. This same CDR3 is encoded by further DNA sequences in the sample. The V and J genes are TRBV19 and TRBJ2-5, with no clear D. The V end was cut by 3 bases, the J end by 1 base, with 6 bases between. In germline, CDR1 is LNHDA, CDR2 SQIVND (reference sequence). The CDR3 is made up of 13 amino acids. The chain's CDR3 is CASSIGSQETQYF. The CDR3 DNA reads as TGTGCCAGTAGTATTGGCAGCCAAGAGACCCAGTACTTC. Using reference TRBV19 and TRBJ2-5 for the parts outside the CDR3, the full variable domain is DGGITQSPKYLFRKEGQNVTLSCEQNLNHDAMYWYRQDPGQGLRLIYYSQIVNDFQKGDIAEGYSVSREKKESFPLTVTSAQKNPTAFYLCASSIGSQETQYFGPGTRLLVL.

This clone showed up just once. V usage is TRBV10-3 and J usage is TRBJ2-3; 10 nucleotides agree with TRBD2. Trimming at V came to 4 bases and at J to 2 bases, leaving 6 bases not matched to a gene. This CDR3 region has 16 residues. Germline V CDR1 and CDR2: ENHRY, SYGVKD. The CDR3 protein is CAISVESGGVTDTQYF. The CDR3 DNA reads TGTGCCATCAGTGTCGAGAGCGGGGGGGTCACAGATACGCAGTATTTT.

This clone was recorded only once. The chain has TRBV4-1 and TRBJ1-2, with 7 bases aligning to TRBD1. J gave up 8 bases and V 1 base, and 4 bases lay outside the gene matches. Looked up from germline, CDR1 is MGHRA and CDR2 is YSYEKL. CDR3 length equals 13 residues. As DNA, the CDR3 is TGCGCCAGCAGCCAAGGACAGGGCGAGGGCTACACCTTC. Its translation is CASSQGQGEGYTF.

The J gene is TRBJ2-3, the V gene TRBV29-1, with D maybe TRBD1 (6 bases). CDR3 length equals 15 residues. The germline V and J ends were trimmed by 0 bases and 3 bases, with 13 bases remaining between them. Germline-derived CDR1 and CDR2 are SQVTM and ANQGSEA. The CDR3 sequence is CSVEDLGGRTDTQYF. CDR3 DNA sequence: TGCAGCGTTGAAGATCTTGGGGGCAGGACAGATACGCAGTATTTT.

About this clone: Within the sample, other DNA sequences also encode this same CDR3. CDR3 coding DNA: TGCAGCGTTGCTGATACGCAGTATTTT. Its protein product is CSVADTQYF. The chain combines TRBV29-1 with TRBJ2-3; unclear D gene. Germline loops: CDR1 SQVTM, CDR2 ANQGSEA. The V gene lost 4 bases and the J gene lost 6 bases, with 2 bases spanning the gap. The CDR3 length is 9 residues.

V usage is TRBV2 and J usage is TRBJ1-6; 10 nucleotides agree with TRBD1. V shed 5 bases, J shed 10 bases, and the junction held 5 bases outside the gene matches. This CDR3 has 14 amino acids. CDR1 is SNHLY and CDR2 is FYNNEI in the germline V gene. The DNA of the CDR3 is TGTGCCAGCAGTCGCGACAGGGGGCAGTCACCCCTCCACTTT. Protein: CASSRDRGQSPLHF.

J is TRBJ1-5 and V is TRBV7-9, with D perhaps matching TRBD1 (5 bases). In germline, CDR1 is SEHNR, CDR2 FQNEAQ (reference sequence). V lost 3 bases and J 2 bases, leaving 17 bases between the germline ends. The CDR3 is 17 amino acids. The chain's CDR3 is CASSLVRAGTGNQPQHF. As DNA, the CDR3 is TGTGCCAGCAGCTTGGTCAGGGCGGGCACTGGCAATCAGCCCCAGCATTTT.

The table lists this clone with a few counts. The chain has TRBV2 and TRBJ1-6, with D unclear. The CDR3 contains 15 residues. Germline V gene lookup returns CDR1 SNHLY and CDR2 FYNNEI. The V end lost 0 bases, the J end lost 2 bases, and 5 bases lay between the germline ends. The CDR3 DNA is TGTGCCAGCAGTGAAGCGCTAACCTATAATTCACCCCTCCACTTT. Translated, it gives CASSEALTYNSPLHF.

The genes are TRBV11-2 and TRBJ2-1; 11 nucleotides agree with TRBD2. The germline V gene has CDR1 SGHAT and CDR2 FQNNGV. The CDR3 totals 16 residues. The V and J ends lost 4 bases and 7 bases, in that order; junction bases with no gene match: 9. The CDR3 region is CASSSLVSSGGNEQFF. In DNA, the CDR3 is TGTGCCAGCAGCTCGTTAGTGTCTAGCGGGGGGAATGAGCAGTTCTTC.

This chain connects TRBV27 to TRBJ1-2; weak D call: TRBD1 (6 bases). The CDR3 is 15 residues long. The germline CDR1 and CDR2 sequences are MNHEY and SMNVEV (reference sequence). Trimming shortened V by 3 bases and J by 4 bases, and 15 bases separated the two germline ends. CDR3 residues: CASSLTIQGFYGYTF. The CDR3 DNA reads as TGTGCCAGCAGTTTGACCATACAGGGATTCTATGGCTACACCTTC.

The CDR3 loop reads CASWTTNTEAFF. DNA for the CDR3: TGTGCCAGCTGGACTACAAACACTGAAGCTTTCTTT. The chain links TRBV6-5 to TRBJ1-1; D remains unclear. Looked up from germline, CDR1 is MNHEY and CDR2 is SVGAGI. The CDR3 loop spans 12 amino acids. The V end lost 8 bases, the J end lost 2 bases, and 9 bases lay between the germline ends.